The TCR beta chain under discussion was sequenced for a study of cytomegalovirus exposure and HLA in healthy donors. General observations from the study: V- and J-gene trimming in TCR beta was tied to a missense DCLRE1C variant by an analysis performed later.

As concerns this clone: Antigen: not known.

The CDR3 runs to 13 residues. V lost 5 bases, J lost 7 bases, and 14 bases lay in between. Germline CDR1 MDHEN, CDR2 SYDVKM. Primers: 60 Vbeta forward and 13 Jbeta reverse. TCRdb's table, derived via immunoSEQ multiplex PCR, lists solely in-frame clones and lacks some. The repertoire consists of about 120,000 clones, with about 76% occurring once and the leading ten covering over 25%. The sequence came from a man aged 55-75 years in good health and CMV-seropositive. Sequences were obtained from PBMCs. V and J are TRBV28 and TRBJ1-2; D is uncertain. Written as DNA, the CDR3 is TGTGCCAGCAGTGTAAGACGGTCGGGTGGCTACACCTTC. Protein: CASSVRRSGGYTF.